The text below deals with one TCR beta chain. Trimming removed 3 bases at V and 6 bases at J, with 6 bases between. CDR1 is MNHEY, CDR2 SMNVEV, per germline (reference sequence). The CDR3 totals 11 residues. This record comes from a study of T cells after yellow fever vaccination. TCRdb reanalysed the 5' RACE reads using MiXCR and keeps one entry per CDR3 protein. The sample lists about 630,000 distinct CDR3 sequences; around 12% were seen once. The chain carries TRBV27 and TRBJ2-7, with D unclear. The sequenced sample was PBMCs, obtained on the day of the yellow fever booster vaccination. This TCR came from a man aged 30-40 years who received the YFV17D yellow fever vaccine. The CDR3 region is CASSFGPEQYF. CDR3 DNA: TGTGCCAGCAGTTTCGGTCCCGAGCAGTACTTC.